These 31 T cell receptor beta chains were sequenced from one sample in a study of T-cell memory formation after mild COVID-19. TCRdb ran MiXCR on the 5' RACE reads and lists one entry per CDR3 protein. Found here are around 340,000 distinct CDR3 sequences, approximately 13% of them singletons; the top ten hold about a fifth. Sequencing input: PBMCs or a T cell subset sorted from them (not recorded which). The receptors shown here come from a man younger than 35 who had mild COVID-19 (a few samples of this study predate the infection). Cell type and time point are not known.

The chain joins TRBV4-1 to TRBJ1-2, with D possibly matching TRBD1 (5 bases). V gave up 0 bases and J gave up 5 bases, with 10 bases separating them. CDR3 length equals 14 residues. CDR1 and CDR2 (germline): MGHRA, YSYEKL. CDR3 sequence: CASSQETAWYGYTF. In DNA, the CDR3 is TGCGCCAGCAGCCAAGAGACAGCATGGTATGGCTACACCTTC.

This clonotype showed up just a few times. The CDR3 nucleotides read TGTGCCAGCAGCTGGGAGGGACGGGGAGAGACCCAGTACTTC. Its protein is CASSWEGRGETQYF. The rearrangement joins TRBV5-5 to TRBJ2-5; 7 nucleotides line up with TRBD2. V gave up 3 bases and J gave up 4 bases; unmatched junction bases: 6. Germline V gene sequence: CDR1 SGHKS, CDR2 YYEKEE (reference sequence). The CDR3 is 14 residues long.

This clonotype was recorded a few times. The chain is built from TRBV9 and TRBJ1-5; a weak D match, TRBD1 (6 bases). The CDR3 runs to 14 residues. Trimming removed 0 bases at V and 7 bases at J, with 11 bases between. Germline values: CDR1 SGDLS, CDR2 YYNGEE. The CDR3 DNA reads as TGTGCCAGCAGCGTAGAGGGGGTCGGGCAGCCCCAGCATTTT. Residues: CASSVEGVGQPQHF.

The J gene is TRBJ2-1, the V gene TRBV7-2, with 11 bases identical to TRBD2. The CDR3 is 18 residues long. The ends lost 4 bases at V and 4 bases at J; junction bases unmatched: 12. Germline values: CDR1 SGHTA, CDR2 FQGNSA. The CDR3 DNA follows: TGTGCCAGCAGCTCGGAGCCAAGACTAGCGGGGCCGTACAATGAGCAGTTCTTC. Translating gives CASSSEPRLAGPYNEQFF.

The chain employs TRBV5-1 and TRBJ2-5; TRBD1 is a possible D gene (7 bases). Between the trimmed V and J ends, which lost 4 bases and 9 bases, there was a span of 19 bases. CDR3 length: 14 amino acids. The germline V gene has CDR1 SGHRS and CDR2 YFSETQ. The chain's CDR3 is CASSPWRGPSPQYF. CDR3 nucleotides: TGCGCCAGCAGCCCTTGGAGGGGGCCAAGTCCCCAGTACTTC.

This clonotype was observed a few times. The J gene is TRBJ2-1, the V gene TRBV12-3 or TRBV12-4; TRBD1 agrees at 9 bases. The CDR3 length is 14 residues. The trim removed 8 bases at V and 2 bases at J, leaving 4 bases unmatched. CDR3 nucleotide sequence: TGTGCCAGCTCAGGACAGGGGCCCTACAATGAGCAGTTCTTC. It specifies CASSGQGPYNEQFF.

This clonotype was counted many times. This sequence joins TRBV5-6 and TRBJ1-1, with D possibly being TRBD1 (5 bases). The CDR3 has 16 amino acids. Trimming shortened V by 0 bases and J by 3 bases, and 15 bases separated the two germline ends. CDR1 and CDR2 (germline): SGHDT, YYEEEE. CDR3 in DNA: TGTGCCAGCAGCTTGGTTCGGGGGACGACGCACACTGAAGCTTTCTTT. It encodes CASSLVRGTTHTEAFF.

This clonotype was seen more than once but under ten times. The chain has TRBV12-3 or TRBV12-4 and TRBJ2-2; 14 positions match TRBD2. J lost 0 bases, V lost 6 bases, and 6 bases had no gene match. This CDR3 is built from 18 residues. Here the CDR3 reads CASSSGLAGGSNTGELFF. The DNA for the CDR3 is TGTGCCAGCAGCTCCGGACTAGCGGGGGGCTCGAACACCGGGGAGCTGTTTTTT.

The rearrangement links TRBV5-1 to TRBJ1-1; no definite D call. The CDR3 is made up of 16 amino acids. The ends were cut back, 4 bases at V and 4 bases at J, with 20 bases in the middle. Germline assignment: CDR1 SGHRS and CDR2 YFSETQ. The CDR3: CASSPPGSRVGTEAFF. CDR3 DNA sequence: TGCGCCAGCAGCCCTCCGGGATCCCGGGTGGGCACTGAAGCTTTCTTT.

The gene calls are TRBV18 and TRBJ2-2; possibly TRBD2 for D (5 bases). Germline V gives CDR1 KGHSH, CDR2 LQKENI. Trimming took off 7 bases at V and 4 bases at J, with 13 bases between the two ends. CDR3 size: 14 residues. The CDR3 bases are TGTGCCAGCTATGGTCGGACTGCCACCGGGGAGCTGTTTTTT. The encoded protein is CASYGRTATGELFF.

In this sample, this clonotype turned up a few times. V is TRBV2 and J is TRBJ2-1; maybe TRBD1 (5 bases). Deletions cut 8 bases from V and 10 bases from J, with 21 bases between. The CDR3 spans 14 residues. Germline CDR1 and CDR2: SNHLY and FYNNEI. The CDR3 DNA is TGTGCCAGCCACGGCAGGGCTCTGTCTGGGGAGCAGTTCTTC. It yields the protein CASHGRALSGEQFF.

The table lists this clonotype with a few counts. This chain connects TRBV12-3 or TRBV12-4 to TRBJ1-5, with D unclear. V was pared by 1 base and J by 0 bases, with 10 bases between. The CDR3 length is 16 residues. The CDR3 region has the DNA TGTGCCAGCAGTTTAGAGGCAGAGACTAGCAATCAGCCCCAGCATTTT. Residues: CASSLEAETSNQPQHF.

The rearrangement links TRBV6-5 to TRBJ1-1, with a weak D call TRBD1 (5 bases). The CDR3 spans 13 residues. The V gene lost 1 base and the J gene lost 5 bases, with 8 bases spanning the gap. In germline, CDR1 is MNHEY, CDR2 SVGAGI. The CDR3 DNA reads TGTGCCAGCAGTTACTGGGGGGGGACTGAAGCTTTCTTT. As protein: CASSYWGGTEAFF.

V gene TRBV7-8 combines with J gene TRBJ2-7; 12 bases fit TRBD2. Trimming at V came to 4 bases and at J to 3 bases, leaving 13 bases not matched to a gene. The CDR3 totals 18 residues. Germline V lookup: CDR1 SGHVS, CDR2 FQNEAQ. The CDR3 bases are TGTGCCAGCAGCTCGCCGGGACTAGCGGGTGTTGCCAACTACGAGCAGTACTTC. This sequence encodes CASSSPGLAGVANYEQYF.

This clonotype was detected only a few times. V gene TRBV7-9 combines with J gene TRBJ2-2, with no clear D. The germline gives CDR1 SEHNR, CDR2 FQNEAQ (reference sequence). Trimming took 5 bases from V and 6 from J, leaving 22 bases between them. The CDR3 spans 17 residues. The DNA for the CDR3 is TGTGCCAGCAGCCCCAGCAACCGGGTGGCTCTGGCCGGGGAGCTGTTTTTT. This gives the protein CASSPSNRVALAGELFF.

This clonotype was seen only a few times. CDR3 DNA sequence: TGTGCCAGCTCCACCGGCCCTTCTTCCTACGAGCAGTACTTC. Protein product: CASSTGPSSYEQYF. The gene calls are TRBV18 and TRBJ2-7; D remains unclear. The CDR3 runs to 14 residues. Germline V CDR1 and CDR2: KGHSH, LQKENI. Between the trimmed V and J ends, which lost 6 bases and 1 base, there was a span of 13 bases.

This clonotype was detected only a few times. The rearrangement links TRBV10-2 to TRBJ2-3; no clear D. Germline-derived CDR1 and CDR2 are WSHSY and SAAADI. V was cut by 8 bases and J by 2 bases, with 11 bases left in between. The CDR3 consists of 13 residues. The CDR3 loop is CASLGSPTDTQYF. Written as DNA, the CDR3 is TGCGCCAGCCTGGGAAGTCCCACAGATACGCAGTATTTT.

This clonotype was seen repeatedly, ten times or more. V and J are TRBV5-1 and TRBJ2-3; D perhaps matches TRBD1 (6 bases). The CDR3 is made up of 13 amino acids. V lost 0 bases, J lost 4 bases, and 6 bases lay in between. CDR1 and CDR2 from the germline V gene are SGHRS and YFSETQ. The CDR3 bases are TGCGCCAGCAGCTTGGAGGGGGCAGATACGCAGTATTTT. Residues: CASSLEGADTQYF. Filled out from reference TRBV5-1 and TRBJ2-3, the complete variable domain reads KAGVTQTPRYLIKTRGQQVTLSCSPISGHRSVSWYQQTPGQGLQFLFEYFSETQRNKGNFPGRFSGRQFSNSRSEMNVSTLELGDSALYLCASSLEGADTQYFGPGTRLTVL.

This clonotype was detected only a few times. The chain couples TRBV6-6 to TRBJ1-2; unclear D gene. Trimming removed 6 bases from V and 3 bases from J, with 11 bases in between. The CDR3 length is 13 residues. The germline CDR1 and CDR2 sequences are MNHNY and SVGAGI (reference sequence). CDR3 in amino acids: CASRGGMDYGYTF. The CDR3 DNA reads as TGTGCCAGCAGGGGCGGTATGGACTATGGCTACACCTTC.

The rearrangement joins TRBV5-1 to TRBJ2-3, with TRBD2 matching over 11 bases. Germline assignment: CDR1 SGHRS and CDR2 YFSETQ. The CDR3 has 18 residues. V lost 0 bases and J lost 5; bases outside the gene matches: 11. The chain's CDR3 is CASSLDFGVAGGQDTQYF. The CDR3 DNA sequence: TGCGCCAGCAGCTTGGACTTTGGCGTAGCGGGGGGGCAAGATACGCAGTATTTT.

This rearrangement joins TRBV10-3 to TRBJ2-1; 9 bases fit TRBD1. The CDR3 is made up of 15 amino acids. Germline-derived CDR1 and CDR2 are ENHRY and SYGVKD. J gave up 6 bases and V 7 bases, and 10 bases lay outside the gene matches. The CDR3 nucleotides are TGTGCCATCAACCCCCGGGGGACAGGGTCCAATGAGCAGTTCTTC. This sequence encodes CAINPRGTGSNEQFF.

This clonotype was seen a few times. This chain joins TRBV29-1 and TRBJ1-1, with D hard to call. Trimming took 5 bases from V and 4 from J, leaving 8 bases between them. The CDR3 totals 11 residues. CDR1 and CDR2 (germline): SQVTM, ANQGSEA. In nucleotides, the CDR3 is TGCAGCGTTTTCTGGGCCACTGAAGCTTTCTTT. Translation gives CSVFWATEAFF.

This chain connects TRBV5-1 to TRBJ1-1; 11 nucleotides match TRBD1. The CDR3 spans 14 residues. Trimming took 7 bases from V and 4 from J; bases not matched to a gene: 6. Germline V lookup: CDR1 SGHRS, CDR2 YFSETQ. The CDR3 here is CASYAGTGGTEAFF. As DNA, the CDR3 is TGCGCCAGCTACGCCGGGACAGGGGGCACTGAAGCTTTCTTT.

This clonotype has just a few counts. The chain joins TRBV12-3 or TRBV12-4 to TRBJ2-1; D is unclear. Trimming stripped 4 bases from V and 4 bases from J, with 8 bases between. CDR3 size: 13 residues. CDR3 sequence reads: CASSSREYNEQFF. For the CDR3, the DNA is TGTGCCAGCAGTTCCCGAGAATACAATGAGCAGTTCTTC.

The sample holds many counts of this clonotype. Written as DNA, the CDR3 is TGTGCCAGCAGGCCCGACAGGCACTCCTACGAGCAGTACGTC. Its protein product is CASRPDRHSYEQYV. The chain joins TRBV7-8 to TRBJ2-7; the D gene is possibly TRBD1 (6 bases). The CDR3 length is 14 residues. The V and J ends lost 6 bases and 0 bases respectively, with 12 bases between them. In germline, CDR1 is SGHVS, CDR2 FQNEAQ.

This clonotype occurred a few times. The rearrangement links TRBV20-1 to TRBJ2-3, with D hard to call. V was pared by 3 bases and J by 1 base, with 14 bases between. The CDR3 contains 15 residues. Germline lookup yields CDR1 DFQATT and CDR2 SNEGSKA (reference sequence). The DNA of the CDR3 is TGCAGTGCTAGTGGGGTAGGGTCCGGCACAGATACGCAGTATTTT. It encodes CSASGVGSGTDTQYF.

The chain is built from TRBV4-1 and TRBJ2-1, with D possibly TRBD2 on 7 matching bases. V lost 4 bases and J 0 bases, leaving 19 bases between the germline ends. This CDR3 has 18 amino acids. Germline V gene lookup returns CDR1 MGHRA and CDR2 YSYEKL. CDR3 nucleotides: TGCGCCAGCAGCCCAACGGGGGGCCGAACCAGCTCCTACAATGAGCAGTTCTTC. It encodes CASSPTGGRTSSYNEQFF.

A few counts support this clonotype. V and J are TRBV21-1 and TRBJ2-3. TRBV21-1 is a pseudogene. This CDR3 has 14 residues. CDR3 loop: CASSKTKSTDTQYF. Written as DNA, the CDR3 is TGTGCCAGCAGCAAAACGAAGAGCACAGATACGCAGTATTTT.

The rearrangement uses TRBV10-3 and TRBJ2-3; D is perhaps TRBD2 (5 bases). Germline CDR1 is ENHRY and CDR2 is SYGVKD. The CDR3 totals 13 residues. The V end lost 5 bases, the J end lost 3 bases, and 9 bases lay between the germline ends. The CDR3 loop is CAISPGETDTQYF. The CDR3 DNA reads TGTGCCATCAGTCCCGGGGAAACAGATACGCAGTATTTT.

V is TRBV10-3 and J is TRBJ2-5; 8 bases fit TRBD1. In germline, CDR1 is ENHRY, CDR2 SYGVKD. CDR3 length equals 13 residues. V trimming: 6 bases; J trimming: 2 bases; junction bases outside the gene matches: 2. CDR3 coding DNA: TGTGCCATCAGGGGACAGGCACAAGAGACCCAGTACTTC. This translates into CAIRGQAQETQYF.

The rearrangement uses TRBV12-3 or TRBV12-4 and TRBJ1-5, with unresolved D. Between the trimmed V and J ends, which lost 3 bases and 11 bases, there was a span of 11 bases. The CDR3 totals 12 residues. This chain's CDR3 is CASSFSARTQHF. The CDR3 DNA reads as TGTGCCAGCAGTTTTTCGGCGAGGACCCAGCATTTT.